This T cell receptor (beta chain) emerged from a study of T cell changes during pregnancy in multiple sclerosis. Sequencing was performed with immunoSEQ multiplex PCR; in TCRdb, only in-frame clones are kept and a portion is missing. This table holds roughly 76,000 clones, approximately 90% found once. The CDR3 is 15 amino acids. J gave up 9 bases and V 4 bases, and 8 bases lay outside the gene matches. The V gene's germline CDR1 is MRHNA and CDR2 SNTAGT. The sequences come from CD4+ T cells from peripheral blood mononuclear cells, collected in the second trimester of pregnancy. The chain couples TRBV6-4 to TRBJ2-1; 11 positions match TRBD1. The receptor was derived from a female donor with multiple sclerosis, enrolled in a pregnancy study. CDR3 region: CASSGGQGGQVEQFF. CDR3 DNA sequence: TGTGCCAGCAGTGGGGGACAGGGGGGACAAGTTGAGCAGTTCTTC.